The rows below give T cell receptor beta chains drawn from one sample of a study of radiotherapy plus CTLA-4 blockade in lung cancer. Clones were read by immunoSEQ multiplex PCR, and TCRdb kept only the in-frame ones, dropping some. The sample contains some 30,000 clones, over 75% of which appear only once. The sample consisted of peripheral blood, taken from a patient treated with radiotherapy plus ipilimumab. Receptors were obtained from a human donor with non-small cell lung cancer who had stable disease on radiotherapy plus ipilimumab. CDR3s leave out the opening cysteine and the closing phenylalanine or tryptophan.

V	J	CDR3
TRBV4-2	TRBJ1-1	ASSHDDRRADTEAF
TRBV9	TRBJ2-5	ASSVGIKDRVAGTQY
TRBV11-2	TRBJ2-5	ASSLDGPRTQY
TRBV2	TRBJ1-2	ASSLTGVLFGYT
TRBV10-2	TRBJ1-5	ASSESGSEGQPQH
TRBV7-2	TRBJ1-5	ASSLEWGVNQPQH
TRBV7-8	TRBJ1-1	ASSQVVGRMNTEAF
TRBV7-9	TRBJ1-2	ASTERTHYGYT
TRBV7-7	-	ASSPLRGHEQY
TRBV5-4	TRBJ2-7	ASSLDTYEQY
TRBV19	TRBJ1-2	ASSPQGTPIGYGYT